This T cell receptor beta chain comes out of a study of blood T cells in healthy people across ages. Worth noting for this clonotype: Its antigen is not identified.

Healthy Caucasian individuals from Russia aged about 6 to 90 served as donors. No fewer than 7 million PBMCs went into each sample. A second roughly 7 to 12 cycle PCR used barcoded and J-beta primers. A single record per CDR3 protein comes from TCRdb applying MiXCR to the 5' RACE reads. In the table there are more than 650,000 distinct CDR3 sequences, 40% to 65% of which are singletons. Germline V gene sequence: CDR1 DFQATT, CDR2 SNEGSKA (reference sequence). The CDR3 totals 13 residues. The ends lost 6 bases at V and 9 bases at J; junction bases unmatched: 6. General study results and limits: Both higher diversity and more naive CD4+ cells marked long-lived donors when set against aged donors. Strongly correlated with naive T cell percentage was TCR beta diversity.

Material for sequencing was blood. The chain links TRBV20-1 to TRBJ2-1, with 12 nucleotides matching TRBD2. This receptor was taken from a man at least 80 years old in good health. CDR3 sequence: CSAPQTSGGEQFF. The CDR3 coding sequence is TGCAGTGCACCTCAGACTAGCGGGGGTGAGCAGTTCTTC.